This is a list of T cell receptor beta chains from one sample in a study of cytomegalovirus exposure and HLA in healthy donors. Sequencing was performed with immunoSEQ multiplex PCR; in TCRdb, only in-frame clones are kept and a portion is missing. The sample shows 200,000 to 250,000 clones, around 80% of them seen only once. Sequencing was performed on PBMCs. The receptors come from a man between 18 and 35 years old in good health and CMV-seronegative. Each CDR3 is given with its conserved first and last residue. The order of the fields is clone size, V gene, J gene, D gene, CDR3 DNA, CDR3 protein. D genes are given only for firm matches. Only some rows state a clone size, as once, few, many or a class for expanded clones.

>few|TRBV4-1|TRBJ2-4|TRBD1
TGCGCCAGCAGCCCGGGACAGGGGCTTTCCAAAAACATTCAGTACTTC
CASSPGQGLSKNIQYF
>-|TRBV19|TRBJ2-1|-
TGTGCCAGTAGTATATCTCTATACAATGAGCAGTTCTTC
CASSISLYNEQFF
>-|TRBV2|TRBJ2-1|-
TGTGCCAGCCGGAGAGGTGAGCAGTTCTTC
CASRRGEQFF
>-|TRBV30|TRBJ1-5|-
TGTGCCTGGAGTGTAGGGGTTGCGGGGCAGCCCCAGCATTTT
CAWSVGVAGQPQHF
>-|TRBV7-8|TRBJ2-1|-
TGTGCCAGCAGCGCGTCAGGGGAGCAGTTCTTC
CASSASGEQFF
>-|TRBV28|TRBJ2-1|-
TGTGCCAGCACCATGGGACTTTACAATGAGCAGTTCTTC
CASTMGLYNEQFF
>-|TRBV28|TRBJ1-1|TRBD1
TGTGCCAGCAGGAGGCAGGGGGCCACTGAAGCTTTCTTT
CASRRQGATEAFF
>-|TRBV10-3|TRBJ2-7|TRBD1
TGTGCCATCAGTGAGCCGGGACAGGGGGCAGGGGAGCAGTACTTC
CAISEPGQGAGEQYF
>-|TRBV28|TRBJ1-2|-
TGTGCCAGCACCCTCACAGCATTAGCTAACTATGGCTACACCTTC
CASTLTALANYGYTF
>-|TRBV5-4|TRBJ2-6|-
TGTGCCAGCAGCTTGGAAGGGGCCCGTGGGGCCAACGTCCTGACTTTC
CASSLEGARGANVLTF
>-|TRBV7-2|TRBJ2-7|-
TGTGCCAGCAGCTTTGGCGGAACCTACGAGCAGTACTTC
CASSFGGTYEQYF
>once|TRBV6-1|TRBJ1-1|TRBD1
TGTGCCAGCACCGAAGGGACAGCCGGGAACACTGAAGCTTTCTTT
CASTEGTAGNTEAFF
>once|TRBV11-3|TRBJ2-5|TRBD1
TGTGCCAGCAGACAGTCGAGGGTTGGACAGGGGGACCAAGAGACCCAGTACTTC
CASRQSRVGQGDQETQYF
>-|TRBV13|TRBJ2-2|TRBD2
TGTGCCAGCAGCTCCGGGACTAGCGGGAGAGGCACCGGGGAGCTGTTTTTT
CASSSGTSGRGTGELFF
>-|TRBV4-1|TRBJ2-1|-
TGCGCCAGCAGCCAAAGAGTAGTCAATGAGCAGTTCTTC
CASSQRVVNEQFF
>few|TRBV5-6|TRBJ1-4|-
TGTGCCAGCAGCTTGAGGGTGACAGCTAATGAAAAACTGTTTTTT
CASSLRVTANEKLFF
>-|TRBV5-1|TRBJ2-7|TRBD2
TGCGCCAGCAGGGAGGGCGGCGGGGGCTCCTACGAGCAGTACTTC
CASREGGGGSYEQYF
>few|TRBV6-1|TRBJ1-6|-
TGTGCCAGCAGTGTGATAACTCCGAATTCACCCCTCCACTTT
CASSVITPNSPLHF
>-|TRBV11-2|TRBJ2-5|TRBD2
TGTGCCAGCAGCTTAAACGGGAGGAACCAAGAGACCCAGTACTTC
CASSLNGRNQETQYF
>-|TRBV5-1|TRBJ1-2|-
TGCGCCAGCAGCTTGGGAGGGGGCTACACCTTC
CASSLGGGYTF
>-|TRBV28|TRBJ2-7|-
TGTGCCAGCAGTTTATTTACAGCCCTCAACTACGAGCAGTACTTC
CASSLFTALNYEQYF
>-|TRBV5-1|TRBJ1-4|TRBD1
TGCGCCAGCAGCTTTGCCTCCTCGGACAGGGGCGACGAAAAACTGTTTTTT
CASSFASSDRGDEKLFF
>-|TRBV6-6|TRBJ2-7|TRBD1
TGTGCCAGCAGTTGGGCGGGGACAGGGGGTCTCGAGCAGTACTTC
CASSWAGTGGLEQYF
>-|TRBV9|TRBJ1-1|-
TGTGCCAGCAGCACCAGACAAAGGAACACTGAAGCTTTCTTT
CASSTRQRNTEAFF
>-|TRBV12-5|TRBJ1-3|TRBD1
TGTGCTAGTGGTCCTGGACAGGGCATCTCTGGAAACACCATATATTTT
CASGPGQGISGNTIYF
>-|TRBV27|TRBJ2-7|TRBD2
TGTGCCAGCAGCCCCGGGACTAGCGGGAGAAACGAGCAGTACTTC
CASSPGTSGRNEQYF